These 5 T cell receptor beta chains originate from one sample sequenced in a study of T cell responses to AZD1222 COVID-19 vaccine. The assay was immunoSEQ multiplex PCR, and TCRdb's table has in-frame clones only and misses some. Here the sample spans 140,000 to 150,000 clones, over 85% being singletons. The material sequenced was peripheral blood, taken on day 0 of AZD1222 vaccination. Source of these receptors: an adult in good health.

CDR3 residues: CASSETGEPEKLFF. The CDR3 DNA reads as TGTGCCAGCAGTGAAACAGGGGAGCCTGAAAAACTGTTTTTT. The chain links TRBV2 to TRBJ1-4; the match to TRBD1 covers 7 bases. The CDR3 consists of 14 residues. Germline assignment: CDR1 SNHLY and CDR2 FYNNEI. V lost 2 bases to trimming and J lost 7 bases; unmatched junction nucleotides: 4.

The CDR3 loop is CASSQVLLAVQTQYF. The CDR3 bases are TGCGCCAGCAGCCAAGTACTACTAGCTGTGCAGACCCAGTACTTC. The rearrangement links TRBV4-1 to TRBJ2-5; D possibly corresponds to TRBD2 (6 bases). V was trimmed by 1 base and J by 6 bases, leaving 15 bases between them. Looked up from germline, CDR1 is MGHRA and CDR2 is YSYEKL. CDR3 size: 15 residues.

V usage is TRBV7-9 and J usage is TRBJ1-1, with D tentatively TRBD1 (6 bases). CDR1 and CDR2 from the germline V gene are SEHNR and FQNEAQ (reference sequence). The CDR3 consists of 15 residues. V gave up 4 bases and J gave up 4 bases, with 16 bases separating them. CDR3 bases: TGTGCCAGCAGCTCTTATCCACAGGGATCCACTGAAGCTTTCTTT. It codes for CASSSYPQGSTEAFF.

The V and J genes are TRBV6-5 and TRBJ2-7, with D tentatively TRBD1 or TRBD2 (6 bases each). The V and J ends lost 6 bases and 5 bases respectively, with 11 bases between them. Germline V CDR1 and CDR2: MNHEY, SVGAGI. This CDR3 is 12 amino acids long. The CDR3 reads CASRGGIDEQYF. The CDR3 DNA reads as TGTGCCAGCAGAGGGGGGATCGACGAGCAGTACTTC.

In nucleotides, the CDR3 is TGTGCCATCAGTGAAGGGGGCTACGGCTATGGCTACACCTTC. This codes for CAISEGGYGYGYTF. The J gene is TRBJ1-2, the V gene TRBV10-3; 7 bases align to TRBD1. Germline V gene sequence: CDR1 ENHRY, CDR2 SYGVKD. This CDR3 spans 14 amino acids. Trimming at V came to 3 bases and at J to 4 bases, leaving 5 bases not matched to a gene.